This is a list of T cell receptor beta chains from one sample in a study of T cell repertoires in cytomegalovirus infection. TCRdb reprocessed the reads via MiXCR and lists one record per CDR3 protein. The sample shows around 120,000 distinct CDR3 sequences, 20% to 30% of them seen only once. These TCRs' antigens remain unknown. The sequencing sample was made of PBMCs, sequenced either directly or after in vitro stimulation (not recorded which). Receptors originate from a human donor in good health (CMV status not recorded). Some clones in this sample may be carry-over from other donors' samples. Each CDR3 is given with its conserved first and last residue. D genes are given only for firm matches. Some rows mark clone size as missing; the rest say once, few, many or name a class of expanded clone.

clone_size d_call j_call v_call cdr3_aa cdr3_nt
many - TRBJ1-1 TRBV7-2 CASSPNSERGTEAFF TGTGCCAGCAGCCCCAACAGCGAACGGGGCACTGAAGCTTTCTTT
few - TRBJ2-2 TRBV19 CASTPDRNTGELFF TGTGCCAGTACCCCGGACAGGAACACCGGGGAGCTGTTTTTT
- - TRBJ2-2 TRBV7-2 CASSLEPRGGAGTGELFF TGTGCCAGCAGCTTAGAGCCCCGAGGGGGGGCTGGCACCGGGGAGCTGTTTTTT
many - TRBJ1-5 TRBV7-2 CASSPFSPGQPQHF TGTGCCAGCAGTCCCTTCTCTCCGGGTCAGCCCCAGCATTTT
few TRBD1 TRBJ2-1 TRBV11-1 CASSVNRGRVDEQFF TGTGCCAGCAGCGTAAACAGGGGGCGGGTGGATGAGCAGTTCTTC
- TRBD2 TRBJ2-1 TRBV5-4 CASSLLLAGGHEQFF TGTGCCAGCAGCTTGTTACTAGCGGGAGGTCATGAGCAGTTCTTC
- TRBD2 TRBJ2-5 TRBV7-2 CASSLAGLAQETQYF TGTGCCAGCAGCTTAGCAGGACTAGCGCAAGAGACCCAGTACTTC
few - TRBJ2-3 TRBV25-1 CASSRAGVGTDTQYF TGTGCCAGCAGTCGAGCAGGGGTCGGCACAGATACGCAGTATTTT
- TRBD1 TRBJ1-1 TRBV20-1 CSAASGTGKMNTEAFF TGCAGTGCAGCGTCCGGGACAGGGAAAATGAACACTGAAGCTTTCTTT
few TRBD2 TRBJ2-1 TRBV12-3/TRBV12-4 CASRTLAGWVNEQFF TGTGCCAGCAGAACCCTAGCGGGATGGGTCAATGAGCAGTTCTTC
few - TRBJ1-1 TRBV12-3/TRBV12-4 CASSFRRGTEAFF TGTGCCAGCAGTTTTAGACGGGGAACTGAAGCTTTCTTT
many - TRBJ2-1 TRBV7-2 CASSLVYGGNEQFF TGTGCCAGCAGCTTAGTTTACGGAGGCAATGAGCAGTTCTTC
few - TRBJ1-5 TRBV12-3/TRBV12-4 CASSLATKPQHF TGTGCCAGCAGTTTAGCCACAAAGCCCCAGCATTTT
few TRBD2 TRBJ2-1 TRBV19 CASSIGTSGRRGPNEQFF TGTGCCAGTAGTATCGGGACTAGCGGGAGGCGGGGACCCAATGAGCAGTTCTTC
- - TRBJ2-2 TRBV14 CASSQVRGIGELFF TGTGCCAGCAGCCAAGTTCGGGGTATCGGGGAGCTGTTTTTT
few - TRBJ2-4 TRBV27 CASSLGLGNIQYF TGTGCCAGCAGCCTGGGTCTTGGGAACATTCAGTACTTC
- TRBD1 TRBJ2-7 TRBV10-3 CATHGTADDEQYF TGTGCCACCCATGGGACAGCCGACGACGAGCAGTACTTC
few TRBD2 TRBJ2-3 TRBV15 CATSRPGLGPDTQYF TGTGCCACCAGCAGGCCGGGACTAGGGCCAGATACGCAGTATTTT
few - TRBJ2-1 TRBV27 CASSPIFVDEQFF TGTGCCAGCAGTCCCATTTTCGTCGATGAGCAGTTCTTC
few TRBD1 TRBJ2-1 TRBV12-5 CASAPGQSYNEQFF TGTGCTAGTGCCCCGGGACAGTCATACAATGAGCAGTTCTTC
few TRBD2 TRBJ2-1 TRBV28 CASAHRGGGLYEQFF TGTGCCAGCGCGCATCGGGGGGGAGGGTTGTATGAGCAGTTCTTC
few TRBD2 TRBJ2-5 TRBV7-2 CASSLGGRDEETQYF TGTGCCAGCAGCCTGGGAGGGAGAGATGAAGAGACCCAGTACTTC
- - TRBJ2-3 TRBV4-1 CASSQGRGSGADTQYF TGCGCCAGCAGCCAAGGTCGGGGGAGTGGGGCAGATACGCAGTATTTT
many - TRBJ2-2 TRBV7-2 CASLEPNTGELFF TGTGCCAGCCTTGAGCCGAACACCGGGGAGCTGTTTTTT
few - TRBJ1-6 TRBV2 CASSQGNSPLHF TGTGCCAGCAGTCAGGGGAATTCACCCCTCCACTTT
many TRBD2 TRBJ2-1 TRBV7-2 CASSLDSGRENEQFF TGTGCCAGCAGCTTAGATAGCGGGAGGGAAAATGAGCAGTTCTTC
- - TRBJ2-5 TRBV28 CASTMGSAGEETQYF TGTGCCAGCACAATGGGGTCGGCAGGTGAAGAGACCCAGTACTTC
- TRBD2 TRBJ2-1 TRBV28 CASSSGTSGRSYNEQFF TGTGCCAGCAGTTCCGGGACTAGCGGGAGGAGCTACAATGAGCAGTTCTTC
medium-sized TRBD2 TRBJ2-1 TRBV7-6 CASSFNYPGTSNNEQFF TGTGCCAGCAGCTTTAACTATCCGGGGACTAGTAACAATGAGCAGTTCTTC